The entry below describes one T cell receptor (beta chain). The data stem from a study of blood T cell repertoires in COVID-19. As handled by the study authors: The authors estimated nucleated cell counts from reference gene primer amplification. The protocol was immunoSEQ multiplex PCR, while the TCRdb copy is restricted to in-frame clones and leaves out a portion. D and trimming were read from the DNA, whereas the V and J calls and clone size are those reported in that table. The top ten clones hold more than 0.85% of a sample with some 300,000 clones, almost 90% of them seen once. The CDR3 contains 15 residues. The germline CDR1 and CDR2 sequences are WNHNN and SYGVQD (reference sequence). V dropped 7 bases and J dropped 0 bases, with 15 bases sitting between them.

J is TRBJ1-2 and V is TRBV10-1; D perhaps matches TRBD1 (6 bases). The sequencing input was peripheral blood. This TCR was sampled from a woman aged 40-49 years with COVID-19, enrolled during active disease. The CDR3, as DNA: TGCGCCAGCATCGACAGGACAAGAGCTAACTATGGCTACACCTTC. Translating it yields CASIDRTRANYGYTF.